What follows are 13 T cell receptor beta chains derived from one specimen sequenced in a study of blood T cell repertoires in COVID-19. The repertoire was sequenced with immunoSEQ multiplex PCR; TCRdb's copy has only in-frame clones and lacks some. This table holds roughly 230,000 clones, approximately 85% found once. Material for sequencing was peripheral blood. The receptors originated from a man aged 40-49 years with acute or convalescent COVID-19.

The V call is TRBV4-1, the J call TRBJ2-5; 9 nucleotides line up with TRBD2. CDR3 size: 17 residues. With 1 base clipped from V and 2 bases from J, the junction kept 8 bases outside the gene matches. The V gene's germline CDR1 is MGHRA and CDR2 YSYEKL. The chain's CDR3 is CASSQGRTSGSQETQYF. DNA for the CDR3: TGCGCCAGCAGCCAAGGAAGAACTAGCGGGTCTCAAGAGACCCAGTACTTC.

The rearrangement joins TRBV5-4 to TRBJ2-7; 7 bases map to TRBD1. V lost 2 bases and J lost 3; bases outside the gene matches: 8. The germline V gene has CDR1 SGHNT and CDR2 YYREEE (reference sequence). The CDR3 covers 15 residues. The CDR3 DNA sequence: TGTGCCAGCAGCTTACCGGGACAGAAAGTCTACGAGCAGTACTTC. This gives the protein CASSLPGQKVYEQYF.

This chain connects TRBV11-2 to TRBJ1-2; D unclear. CDR3 length: 13 amino acids. Trimming took 3 bases from V and 5 from J, leaving 10 bases between them. Germline V gives CDR1 SGHAT, CDR2 FQNNGV. The CDR3 nucleotides read TGTGCCAGCAGCTTCCGAGCAGGTTATGGCTACACCTTC. Translated, it gives CASSFRAGYGYTF.

This clone has a single count. This chain uses TRBV9 with TRBJ1-5; D unclear. Trimming removed 4 bases from V and 0 bases from J, with 11 bases in between. The CDR3 loop spans 15 amino acids. CDR1 and CDR2 (germline): SGDLS, YYNGEE. CDR3 DNA sequence: TGTGCCAGCAGCCCGCGCCCAAATAGCAATCAGCCCCAGCATTTT. It encodes CASSPRPNSNQPQHF.

CDR3 bases: TGTGCCAGCAGTTTCGAGTATACCCTTGAGAGGGCCCAGCATTTT. As protein: CASSFEYTLERAQHF. The chain recombines TRBV28 with TRBJ1-5; D remains unclear. The CDR3 spans 15 residues. Germline V gene data show CDR1 as MDHEN and CDR2 as SYDVKM. V gave up 3 bases and J gave up 11 bases, with 20 bases separating them.

The V and J genes are TRBV18 and TRBJ1-5, with 8 positions matching TRBD1. The length of the CDR3 is 16 residues. Trimming cost V 0 bases and J 4 bases; bases outside gene matches: 5. Germline V gives CDR1 KGHSH, CDR2 LQKENI. The CDR3 DNA is TGTGCCAGCTCACCACCGAAGACAGGGGCAAATCAGCCCCAGCATTTT. Translating gives CASSPPKTGANQPQHF.

This chain uses TRBV7-8 with TRBJ2-5; TRBD1 might be the D (5 bases). V lost 5 bases and J 1 base, leaving 11 bases between the germline ends. Germline V CDR1 and CDR2: SGHVS, FQNEAQ. The CDR3 runs 14 residues. The CDR3 nucleotides are TGTGCCAGCAGCCCTAGTGGGGCCCAAGAGACCCAGTACTTC. This codes for CASSPSGAQETQYF.

The chain carries TRBV30 and TRBJ1-1, with TRBD1 identical over 7 bases. Trimming cost V 0 bases and J 12 bases; bases outside gene matches: 7. CDR3 length equals 12 residues. Per the germline V gene, CDR1 is GTSNPN and CDR2 is SVGIG (reference sequence). Here the CDR3 DNA reads TGTGCCTGGAGTGTACTCGGGGACAGAACTTTCTTT. This encodes CAWSVLGDRTFF.

The chain has TRBV6-6 and TRBJ1-1; perhaps TRBD1 as D (5 bases). Deletions cut 4 bases from V and 4 bases from J, with 19 bases between. The V gene's germline CDR1 is MNHNY and CDR2 SVGAGI (reference sequence). The CDR3 extends over 16 amino acids. The DNA for the CDR3 is TGTGCCAGCAGTTCGGCCAGTACCCTAAGGGGCACTGAAGCTTTCTTT. Its protein product is CASSSASTLRGTEAFF.

This clone has only one observation. This chain links TRBV27 with TRBJ1-1; D not certain. Trimming removed 6 bases from V and 4 bases from J, with 21 bases in between. CDR1 and CDR2 from the germline V gene are MNHEY and SMNVEV (reference sequence). CDR3 length: 16 residues. DNA of the CDR3: TGTGCCAGCAGCCAAGACCGAATGCCTAGTGGCACTGAAGCTTTCTTT. It encodes CASSQDRMPSGTEAFF.

V gene TRBV29-1 combines with J gene TRBJ1-5; a possible D gene is TRBD1 (5 bases). CDR1 is SQVTM and CDR2 is ANQGSEA in the germline V gene. Trimming removed 1 base at V and 3 bases at J, with 16 bases between. This CDR3 spans 16 amino acids. The CDR3 sequence: CSVEALRQGLNQPQHF. The CDR3 nucleotides read TGCAGCGTTGAAGCCCTAAGGCAGGGACTCAATCAGCCCCAGCATTTT.

V usage is TRBV11-3 and J usage is TRBJ1-3; D not resolved. The CDR3 sequence is 20 residues long. V dropped 0 bases and J dropped 1 base, with 22 bases sitting between them. Germline V lookup: CDR1 SGHNT, CDR2 YENEEA. CDR3 coding DNA: TGTGCCAGCAGCTTAGACTTGAGTTGGCGGCGAATAGGTTCTGGAAACACCATATATTTT. Its translation: CASSLDLSWRRIGSGNTIYF.

The sample holds a few counts of this clone. V gene TRBV11-2 combines with J gene TRBJ1-1; weak D call: TRBD1 (6 bases). In germline, CDR1 is SGHAT, CDR2 FQNNGV. CDR3 length equals 15 residues. The V end was cut by 5 bases, the J end by 1 base, with 14 bases between. Here the CDR3 DNA reads TGTGCCAGCAGCCTCACAGGGCAGGCGAACACTGAAGCTTTCTTT. Its protein is CASSLTGQANTEAFF.